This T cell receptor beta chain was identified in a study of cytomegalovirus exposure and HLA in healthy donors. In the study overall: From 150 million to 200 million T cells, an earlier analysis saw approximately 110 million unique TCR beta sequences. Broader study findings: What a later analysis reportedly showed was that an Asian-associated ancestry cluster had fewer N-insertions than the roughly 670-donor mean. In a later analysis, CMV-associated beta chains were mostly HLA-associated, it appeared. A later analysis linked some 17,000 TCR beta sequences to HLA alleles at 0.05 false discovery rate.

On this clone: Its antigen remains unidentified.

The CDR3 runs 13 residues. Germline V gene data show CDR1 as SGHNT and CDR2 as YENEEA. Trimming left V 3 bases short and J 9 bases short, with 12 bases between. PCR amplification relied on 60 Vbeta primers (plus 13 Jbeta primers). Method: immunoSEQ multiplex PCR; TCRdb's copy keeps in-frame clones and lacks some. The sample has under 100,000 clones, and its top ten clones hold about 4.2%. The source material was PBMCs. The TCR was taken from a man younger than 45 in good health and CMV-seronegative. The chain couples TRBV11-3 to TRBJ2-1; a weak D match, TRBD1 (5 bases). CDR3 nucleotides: TGTGCCAGCAGCTTCACCGCAAGGGGTGAGCAGTTCTTC. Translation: CASSFTARGEQFF.